Listed below are T cell receptor beta chains from one sample, sequenced in a study of blood T cell repertoires in COVID-19. Using immunoSEQ multiplex PCR, the repertoire was profiled, and TCRdb retains in-frame clones only, with some absent. The sample includes around 250,000 clones, 90% of them seen just once. The specimen sequenced was peripheral blood. The receptors shown here come from a woman aged 55-69 years with COVID-19, enrolled during active disease. CDR3s include the opening cysteine and the closing phenylalanine or tryptophan. Fields, in order: D gene, J gene, V gene, clone size, CDR3 protein, CDR3 DNA. D genes are given only for firm matches. For some rows the clone size is stated as once, few or many, or as a class when expanded; others skip it.

TRBD1 | TRBJ2-1 | TRBV7-3 | NA | CASSFPGQGSYNEQFF | TGTGCCAGCAGCTTTCCAGGACAGGGATCCTACAATGAGCAGTTCTTC
NA | TRBJ1-1 | TRBV5-4 | few | CASSLGQGGTEAFF | TGTGCCAGCAGCTTGGGGCAGGGCGGCACTGAAGCTTTCTTT
TRBD1 | TRBJ1-5 | TRBV6-2/TRBV6-3 | NA | CASSYREGGQPQHF | TGTGCCAGCAGTTACCGCGAAGGGGGCCAGCCCCAGCATTTT
TRBD2 | TRBJ2-1 | TRBV6-2/TRBV6-3 | NA | CASSFSGGAVSYNEQFF | TGTGCCAGCAGCTTCAGCGGGGGGGCCGTCTCCTACAATGAGCAGTTCTTC
NA | TRBJ1-1 | TRBV27 | NA | CASSLAGIRDTEAFF | TGTGCCAGCAGTTTAGCAGGGATCCGGGACACTGAAGCTTTCTTT
TRBD1 | TRBJ1-1 | TRBV6-1 | once | CASSDQTGALTEAFF | TGTGCCAGCAGTGACCAGACAGGGGCCCTCACTGAAGCTTTCTTT
NA | TRBJ1-3 | TRBV19 | once | CASSPGGSLYGVSGNTIYF | TGTGCCAGTAGTCCCGGGGGAAGTTTATACGGGGTCTCTGGAAACACCATATATTTT
NA | TRBJ2-5 | TRBV2 | NA | CASRAEYTGIVETQYF | TGTGCCAGCAGGGCCGAGTACACAGGGATCGTCGAGACCCAGTACTTC
NA | TRBJ1-5 | TRBV6-2/TRBV6-3 | NA | CASSYERRQRNQPQHF | TGTGCCAGCAGTTACGAGCGACGACAGCGCAATCAGCCCCAGCATTTT
NA | TRBJ2-1 | TRBV4-1 | NA | CASTSLGGAYNEQFF | TGCGCCAGCACGTCGTTAGGGGGAGCCTACAATGAGCAGTTCTTC
NA | TRBJ1-1 | TRBV14 | NA | CASSHGYGSTEAFF | TGTGCCAGCAGCCACGGGTATGGTTCTACTGAAGCTTTCTTT
TRBD1 | TRBJ2-3 | TRBV6-5 | NA | CATQTGGRTQYF | TGTGCCACCCAGACAGGGGGCCGCACGCAGTATTTT
NA | TRBJ1-4 | TRBV6-6 | once | CASSYSKGVGNEKLFF | TGTGCCAGCAGTTACTCGAAGGGGGTGGGGAATGAAAAACTGTTTTTT
NA | TRBJ2-2 | TRBV3-1/TRBV3-2 | once | CASSNRGGTGELFF | TGTGCCAGCAGCAACAGGGGAGGCACCGGGGAGCTGTTTTTT
NA | TRBJ1-4 | TRBV13 | NA | CASSLTGTNEKLFF | TGTGCCAGCAGCTTAACAGGAACTAATGAAAAACTGTTTTTT
NA | TRBJ2-2 | TRBV7-9 | once | CASADSNTGELFF | TGTGCCAGCGCAGACTCGAACACCGGGGAGCTGTTTTTT
NA | TRBJ2-7 | TRBV6-5 | NA | CASSLRVRYEQYF | TGTGCCAGCTCCCTGCGGGTGAGATACGAGCAGTACTTC
NA | TRBJ1-2 | TRBV27 | NA | CASSLIGGPGGYTF | TGTGCCAGCAGTTTAATCGGCGGCCCGGGGGGCTACACCTTC
TRBD1 | TRBJ2-1 | TRBV5-4 | NA | CASRLFEGTGVYNEQFF | TGTGCCAGCAGATTATTTGAAGGGACAGGGGTCTACAATGAGCAGTTCTTC
TRBD2 | TRBJ2-3 | TRBV19 | NA | CASTARASGGGTQYF | TGTGCCAGTACCGCTCGGGCTAGCGGCGGAGGGACGCAGTATTTT
TRBD1 | TRBJ1-1 | TRBV27 | NA | CASRRTGGGEAFF | TGTGCCAGCAGGAGGACAGGGGGCGGTGAAGCTTTCTTT
NA | TRBJ1-2 | TRBV2 | NA | CATTASGSFPDGYTF | TGTGCCACCACTGCCTCTGGTAGTTTCCCGGATGGCTACACCTTC
NA | TRBJ1-1 | TRBV5-1 | NA | CASSEGGPNTEAFF | TGCGCCAGCAGCGAAGGGGGTCCGAACACTGAAGCTTTCTTT
TRBD1 | TRBJ1-6 | TRBV5-8 | NA | CASSLYSTGGFLNSPLHF | TGTGCCAGCAGCTTGTATTCGACAGGGGGGTTCTTGAATTCACCCCTCCACTTT
NA | TRBJ1-2 | TRBV7-9 | NA | CASSYTGLNYGYTF | TGTGCCAGCAGCTACACAGGGCTGAACTATGGCTACACCTTC
NA | TRBJ2-7 | TRBV11-1 | NA | CASSLAGAGEQYF | TGTGCCAGCAGCTTGGCAGGGGCAGGCGAGCAGTACTTC